These 32 T cell receptor beta chains originate from one sample sequenced in a study of T cells after yellow fever vaccination. TCRdb reprocessed the 5' RACE reads with MiXCR, giving one entry per CDR3 protein. The sample contains 50,000 to 75,000 distinct CDR3 sequences, around 6.5% of which appear only once. Sequencing used CD8+ T cells sorted from PBMCs, obtained on the day of the first yellow fever vaccination. These receptors were collected from a man aged 18 to 35 who received the YFV17D yellow fever vaccine.

Concerning this clonotype: The germline gene is not matched at one end of the junction; a read error may be the cause. This chain connects TRBV4-2 to TRBJ2-1; D is unresolved. CDR1 and CDR2 (germline): LGHNA, YNFKEQ. CDR3 length: 14 amino acids. Here the CDR3 reads CAISPGRRYNEQFF. The CDR3 DNA reads as TGTGCCATCAGCCCCGGGCGACGGTACAATGAGCAGTTCTTC.

V usage is TRBV6-2 or TRBV6-3 and J usage is TRBJ1-1; D uncertain. CDR1 MNHEY and CDR2 SVGEGT come from the germline V gene. V was pared by 6 bases and J by 4 bases, with 15 bases between. The CDR3 runs to 14 residues. CDR3 bases: TGTGCCAGCAGGACCTCAGGAGGGAGCACTGAAGCTTTCTTT. Translation: CASRTSGGSTEAFF.

This clonotype was seen repeatedly, ten times or more. The chain combines TRBV19 with TRBJ1-5, with D unresolved. Trimming shortened V by 3 bases and J by 4 bases, and 10 bases separated the two germline ends. In germline, CDR1 is LNHDA, CDR2 SQIVND (reference sequence). The length of the CDR3 is 14 residues. The CDR3 DNA follows: TGTGCCAGTAGTATGGGGTCGCCAAATCAGCCCCAGCATTTT. It encodes CASSMGSPNQPQHF.

This clonotype was seen many times. Here the CDR3 reads CASSPLASYTGELFF. DNA for the CDR3: TGTGCCAGCAGTCCACTAGCGAGTTACACCGGGGAGCTGTTTTTT. The chain carries TRBV12-3 or TRBV12-4 and TRBJ2-2; the match to TRBD2 covers 7 bases. This CDR3 region has 15 residues. The V and J ends lost 5 bases and 3 bases, in that order; junction bases with no gene match: 6.

The rearrangement joins TRBV7-9 to TRBJ2-7; D is uncertain. Germline CDR1 is SEHNR and CDR2 is FQNEAQ (reference sequence). CDR3 length: 13 amino acids. The ends were cut back, 3 bases at V and 2 bases at J, with 8 bases in the middle. The CDR3 DNA is TGTGCCAGCAGCTTCATCACTACCTACGAGCAGTACTTC. It specifies CASSFITTYEQYF.

This clonotype has only a few counts. The CDR3 loop is CASSQLTGEYHEQYF. DNA for the CDR3: TGCGCCAGCAGCCAACTAACAGGGGAGTACCACGAGCAGTACTTC. The V call is TRBV4-1, the J call TRBJ2-7; TRBD1 aligns across 7 bases. This CDR3 region has 15 residues. Unmatched junction bases numbered 9, after V lost 2 bases and J lost 5 bases. Germline V gives CDR1 MGHRA, CDR2 YSYEKL.

This clonotype came up many times. This chain connects TRBV20-1 to TRBJ2-7, with TRBD1 matching over 7 bases. There are 12 residues in the CDR3. With 3 bases clipped from V and 2 bases from J, the junction kept 1 base outside the gene matches. CDR1 and CDR2 (germline): DFQATT, SNEGSKA (reference sequence). This CDR3 reads CSARTGTYEQYF. The CDR3 DNA reads as TGCAGTGCTAGGACAGGGACCTACGAGCAGTACTTC.

This clonotype has only a few counts. The gene calls are TRBV12-3 or TRBV12-4 and TRBJ1-2; D ambiguous. Trimming removed 8 bases at V and 0 bases at J, with 16 bases between. This CDR3 has 15 amino acids. The DNA for the CDR3 is TGTGCCAGCTACGACTCAGACGGGCCTAACTATGGCTACACCTTC. It is translated as CASYDSDGPNYGYTF.

This clonotype was recorded many times. The chain joins TRBV4-1 to TRBJ2-1; 8 nucleotides line up with TRBD1. Per germline, CDR1 MGHRA and CDR2 YSYEKL. This CDR3 has 14 residues. V lost 5 bases and J lost 6; bases outside the gene matches: 6. This chain's CDR3 is CASSLGQGINEQFF. DNA of the CDR3: TGCGCCAGCAGCTTAGGACAGGGTATCAATGAGCAGTTCTTC.

With regard to this clonotype: Just one base apart from a much larger clone, this may be a read error. The chain employs TRBV19 and TRBJ2-1, with a weak D call TRBD1 (5 bases). Germline CDR1 LNHDA, CDR2 SQIVND (reference sequence). Trimming cost V 2 bases and J 2 bases, with 10 bases left between them. The CDR3 loop spans 15 amino acids. The CDR3 region is CASSIRDSTYNEQFF. The CDR3 bases are TGTGCCAGTAGTATAAGAGACAGCACCTACAATGAGCAGTTCTTC.

This clonotype was observed many times. V gene TRBV29-1 combines with J gene TRBJ2-5; TRBD2 agrees at 11 bases. The germline V gene has CDR1 SQVTM and CDR2 ANQGSEA. After removal of 3 bases from V and 5 bases from J, the junction contained 8 bases not matched to a gene. The CDR3 is made up of 15 amino acids. CDR3 bases: TGCAGCGTTGAGCTAACTAGCGGGGGCAGGGAGACCCAGTACTTC. Its protein product is CSVELTSGGRETQYF.

This clonotype was observed at least ten times. One end of the junction fails to match germline, which may point to a read error. This rearrangement joins TRBV12-3 or TRBV12-4 to TRBJ2-1; the match to TRBD2 covers 10 bases. The CDR3 has 15 amino acids. The CDR3 DNA reads TGTGCCAGCAGTCTAGCGGGGGCCACCTACAATGAGCAGTTCTTC. Residues: CASSLAGATYNEQFF.

This clonotype appeared many times. The rearrangement joins TRBV2 to TRBJ2-6; D is uncertain. The germline V and J ends were trimmed by 2 bases and 2 bases, with 7 bases remaining between them. The germline gives CDR1 SNHLY, CDR2 FYNNEI. The CDR3 spans 15 residues. CDR3 DNA sequence: TGTGCCAGCAGTGAATCGGACGCTGGGGCCAACGTCCTGACTTTC. Protein product: CASSESDAGANVLTF.

This clonotype came up many times. The rearrangement uses TRBV5-6 and TRBJ2-5, with 8 bases that match TRBD1. Looked up from germline, CDR1 is SGHDT and CDR2 is YYEEEE. The length of the CDR3 is 14 residues. V was clipped by 0 bases and J by 4 bases; unmatched bases: 2. The CDR3 DNA reads as TGTGCCAGCAGCTTGGAGACAGGGGTAGAGACCCAGTACTTC. Protein product: CASSLETGVETQYF.

About this clonotype: Since a much larger clone is just one base distant, this may be a read error. The chain couples TRBV5-1 to TRBJ2-5; 7 bases map to TRBD1. The CDR3 has 13 residues. Germline values: CDR1 SGHRS, CDR2 YFSETQ. V shed 3 bases and J 5 bases; nucleotides not matched to a gene: 4. Here the CDR3 DNA reads TGCGCCAGCAGCTCGGAACAGGGGGAGACCCAGTACTTC. It specifies CASSSEQGETQYF.

This clonotype was detected only a few times. The rearrangement uses TRBV6-2 or TRBV6-3 and TRBJ2-7; 8 bases are shared with TRBD2. Unmatched junction bases numbered 3, after V lost 6 bases and J lost 5 bases. Germline assignment: CDR1 MNHEY and CDR2 SVGEGT. The CDR3 contains 12 residues. The CDR3 protein is CASSGGDHEQYF. In nucleotides, the CDR3 is TGTGCCAGCAGCGGGGGGGACCACGAGCAGTACTTC.

This clonotype was seen repeatedly, ten times or more. CDR3 residues: CASSQDSPGTAEDIQYF. In DNA form, the CDR3 reads TGCGCCAGCAGCCAAGATTCTCCAGGAACTGCCGAGGACATTCAGTACTTC. The genes are TRBV4-1 and TRBJ2-4, with D unresolved. The CDR3 is 17 amino acids. V was trimmed by 0 bases and J by 8 bases, leaving 20 bases between them. The germline V gene has CDR1 MGHRA and CDR2 YSYEKL.

This clonotype was picked up a small number of times. This chain links TRBV4-3 with TRBJ1-3, with a tentative D call TRBD1 (5 bases). Trimming pared 0 bases from V and 8 bases from J, leaving 8 bases between. Looked up from germline, CDR1 is LGHNA and CDR2 is YSLEER. This CDR3 comprises 13 residues. The CDR3 bases are TGCGCCAGCAGCCAAGATGGGGGAGACACCATATATTTT. Amino acids: CASSQDGGDTIYF.

This clonotype occurred many times. One end of the junction fails to match germline, which may point to a read error. The chain combines TRBV19 with TRBJ2-1; tentative D call: TRBD2 (5 bases). Germline V CDR1 and CDR2: LNHDA, SQIVND (reference sequence). This CDR3 has 13 amino acids. The CDR3 DNA sequence: TGTGCCAGTAGTATCGCTAGCTACAGTGAGCAGTTCTTC. Translation: CASSIASYSEQFF.

The table lists this clonotype with many counts. The chain links TRBV4-1 to TRBJ1-1; no clear D gene. The V and J ends lost 1 base and 1 base respectively, with 10 bases between them. Germline V lookup: CDR1 MGHRA, CDR2 YSYEKL. The CDR3 runs to 15 residues. CDR3 protein: CASSQGRHTNTEAFF. CDR3 in DNA: TGCGCCAGCAGCCAAGGGCGACATACGAACACTGAAGCTTTCTTT.

The CDR3 DNA reads as TGCGCCAGCAGCTTGGTGGAGGGGAAGTTTTTTAATTCACCCCTCCACTTT. Translation gives CASSLVEGKFFNSPLHF. The V and J genes are TRBV5-1 and TRBJ1-6; possibly TRBD1 for D (5 bases). Germline V gene sequence: CDR1 SGHRS, CDR2 YFSETQ. The V and J ends lost 0 bases and 6 bases respectively, with 16 bases between them. The CDR3 consists of 17 residues.

This clonotype was picked up many times. The chain uses TRBV4-1 and TRBJ1-1; D gene ambiguous. V lost 4 bases and J 6 bases, leaving 12 bases between the germline ends. This CDR3 is 13 amino acids long. Germline assignment: CDR1 MGHRA and CDR2 YSYEKL. The CDR3 DNA is TGCGCCAGCAGCCCTCATAGCCGGCCTGAAGCTTTCTTT. It specifies CASSPHSRPEAFF.

This clonotype was seen ten or more times. The chain couples TRBV24-1 to TRBJ1-5; a weak D match, TRBD1 (5 bases). CDR3 size: 14 residues. V was pared by 5 bases and J by 2 bases, with 9 bases between. Per germline, CDR1 KGHDR and CDR2 SFDVKD. The CDR3 here is CATSGGGGNQPQHF. In DNA, the CDR3 is TGTGCCACCAGTGGGGGCGGTGGCAATCAGCCCCAGCATTTT.

Regarding this clonotype: Possible read error: a much larger clone is one base away. This chain joins TRBV27 and TRBJ2-5, with D perhaps TRBD1 (5 bases). From germline, CDR1 is MNHEY and CDR2 SMNVEV (reference sequence). CDR3 length: 15 residues. V lost 4 bases and J 5 bases, leaving 17 bases between the germline ends. CDR3: CASSSPDWGHETQYF. CDR3 coding DNA: TGTGCCAGCAGTTCCCCCGACTGGGGCCACGAGACCCAGTACTTC.

This clonotype was detected ten times or more. The rearrangement joins TRBV20-1 to TRBJ2-5, with D possibly being TRBD2 (5 bases). Between the trimmed V and J ends, which lost 3 bases and 5 bases, there was a span of 19 bases. The CDR3 has 15 residues. In germline, CDR1 is DFQATT, CDR2 SNEGSKA (reference sequence). CDR3 in DNA: TGCAGTGCTAGGGCTCCGGGATCCGAGGTGGAGACCCAGTACTTC. Amino acids: CSARAPGSEVETQYF.

This clonotype was detected ten times or more. The chain joins TRBV4-2 to TRBJ2-7, with TRBD2 matching over 11 bases. The V gene end was trimmed by 4 bases and the J gene end by 5 bases; junction bases not matched to a gene: 4. The CDR3 is 14 residues long. Germline V gene sequence: CDR1 LGHNA, CDR2 YNFKEQ. The CDR3 loop is CASSPGTSGNEQYF. CDR3 DNA sequence: TGTGCCAGCAGCCCGGGGACTAGCGGCAACGAGCAGTACTTC.

Many counts were recorded for this clonotype. The chain joins TRBV20-1 to TRBJ2-1, with a weak D call TRBD1 (5 bases). This CDR3 spans 14 amino acids. V was trimmed by 5 bases and J by 7 bases, leaving 18 bases between them. Germline CDR1 reads DFQATT; CDR2 reads SNEGSKA (reference sequence). The CDR3 here is CSAPAKGLWNEQFF. In nucleotides, the CDR3 is TGCAGTGCTCCAGCCAAGGGGCTCTGGAATGAGCAGTTCTTC.

This clonotype was counted at least ten times. V usage is TRBV29-1 and J usage is TRBJ2-7; maybe TRBD1 (6 bases). The V gene's germline CDR1 is SQVTM and CDR2 ANQGSEA. V was trimmed by 2 bases and J by 2 bases, leaving 10 bases between them. This CDR3 region has 13 residues. The CDR3 DNA reads as TGCAGCGTTGAAAAGGGGGTTCCCTACGAGCAGTACTTC. Translated: CSVEKGVPYEQYF.

This clonotype was detected ten times or more. The chain links TRBV30 to TRBJ1-6; 8 bases line up with TRBD1. The CDR3 is made up of 15 amino acids. The germline V gene encodes CDR1 GTSNPN and CDR2 SVGIG (reference sequence). Germline trimming cut 3 bases from V and 2 bases from J; bases unmatched to any gene: 3. The CDR3 DNA reads TGTGCCTGGAGGGGGGACAGGACCTATAATTCACCCCTCCACTTT. Protein product: CAWRGDRTYNSPLHF.

The gene calls are TRBV4-3 and TRBJ2-5; D is undetermined. Trimming shortened V by 1 base and J by 1 base, and 7 bases separated the two germline ends. The length of the CDR3 is 14 residues. The V gene's germline CDR1 is LGHNA and CDR2 YSLEER. CDR3 sequence (DNA): TGCGCCAGCAGCCAAGGTCAGATCCAAGAGACCCAGTACTTC. Protein product: CASSQGQIQETQYF.

This clonotype was picked up a small number of times. The chain joins TRBV5-1 to TRBJ2-2; 7 bases match TRBD1. Germline V gene sequence: CDR1 SGHRS, CDR2 YFSETQ. The CDR3 runs 14 residues. V trimming: 4 bases; J trimming: 6 bases; junction bases outside the gene matches: 6. CDR3 coding DNA: TGCGCCAGCAGCCCAGGACAGGCCCCCGGGGAGCTGTTTTTT. As protein: CASSPGQAPGELFF.

There are many counts of this clonotype. The genes are TRBV20-1 and TRBJ2-3; D is uncertain. Germline V CDR1 and CDR2: DFQATT, SNEGSKA (reference sequence). V was pared by 2 bases and J by 6 bases, with 15 bases between. This CDR3 is 14 amino acids long. CDR3 protein: CSARSRRSWDTQYF. The CDR3 DNA is TGCAGTGCTAGAAGCAGGCGCTCCTGGGATACGCAGTATTTT.